This T cell receptor beta chain derives from a study of shared clonotypes between healthy human individuals. Broader study findings: Non-shared clonotypes had lower generation probabilities than clonotypes shared by all four sorted-subset donors.

This CDR3 is built from 15 residues. Germline V gives CDR1 SGHNT, CDR2 YYREEE (reference sequence). The ends were cut back, 1 base at V and 3 bases at J, with 14 bases in the middle. This was a deep-level run. This table comes from immunoSEQ multiplex PCR, and its TCRdb copy is limited to in-frame clones, with some not included. The repertoire includes 2.3 million or so clones, over 85% of them detected once, and 0.39% sits in the top ten. CD45RA+ naive and CD45RA-negative memory subsets were separated from CD4+ cells. As concerns this clone: Its antigen is not known.

The chain carries TRBV5-4 and TRBJ2-7, with D perhaps TRBD2 (7 bases). Sequences were obtained from naive CD4+ T cells from PBMCs. Specified subset: CD45RA+ positively selected. The TCR sequence derives from a man between 18 and 35 years old in good health. Some clones in this sample may be carry-over from other donors' samples. The CDR3 DNA follows: TGTGCCAGCAGCTTGTCCGCGGGGGCGGACTACGAGCAGTACTTC. Residues: CASSLSAGADYEQYF.